This T cell receptor (beta chain) derives from a study of blood T cell repertoires in COVID-19. Here immunoSEQ multiplex PCR was the method, and the copy in TCRdb shows in-frame clones only, minus some. The sample has 250,000 or so clones, more than 75% seen once. The sequence came from a woman aged 45-59 years who had recovered from COVID-19. Sequences were obtained from PBMCs or T cells enriched from blood (not recorded which).

The CDR3 loop is CASSPLRAGTYEQYF. For the CDR3, the DNA is TGTGCCAGCAGCCCTTTACGAGCGGGAACGTACGAGCAGTACTTC. The chain uses TRBV3-1 (or the pseudogene TRBV3-2) and TRBJ2-7, with 7 bases matching TRBD2. Germline V gene sequence: CDR1 LGHDT, CDR2 YNNKEL (reference sequence). The V and J ends lost 4 bases and 4 bases, in that order; junction bases with no gene match: 10. This CDR3 has 15 residues.